The 28 T cell receptor beta chains below were found in one sample sequenced in a study of blood T cell repertoires in COVID-19. Clones were read by immunoSEQ multiplex PCR, and TCRdb kept only the in-frame ones, dropping some. Of 200,000 to 250,000 clones detected, under 90% appear once; the ten largest clones hold under 12%. Sequencing input: peripheral blood. The source of these receptors is an elderly woman with COVID-19, enrolled during active disease.

The chain recombines TRBV5-6 with TRBJ1-2, with 9 bases lining up with TRBD1. V lost 4 bases to trimming and J lost 4 bases; unmatched junction nucleotides: 2. This CDR3 is 13 amino acids long. CDR1 is SGHDT, CDR2 YYEEEE, per germline. The CDR3 bases are TGTGCCAGCAGCCCGGGACAGGGCTATGGCTACACCTTC. Protein: CASSPGQGYGYTF.

The rearrangement uses TRBV7-2 and TRBJ2-5; D is uncertain. Between the trimmed V and J ends, which lost 4 bases and 2 bases, there was a span of 8 bases. CDR3 length: 13 residues. The germline V gene has CDR1 SGHTA and CDR2 FQGNSA. CDR3 region: CASSWLQQETQYF. The DNA of the CDR3 is TGTGCCAGCAGCTGGCTGCAACAAGAGACCCAGTACTTC. Full variable domain (remainder filled in from reference TRBV7-2 and TRBJ2-5): GAGVSQSPSNKVTEKGKDVELRCDPISGHTALYWYRQSLGQGLEFLIYFQGNSAPDKSGLPSDRFSAERTGGSVSTLTIQRTQQEDSAVYLCASSWLQQETQYFGPGTRLLVL.

This chain links TRBV3-1 (or the pseudogene TRBV3-2) with TRBJ1-4; D is ambiguous. V shed 4 bases and J shed 8 bases, with 17 bases lying between them. Germline loops: CDR1 LGHDT, CDR2 YNNKEL (reference sequence). The length of the CDR3 is 15 residues. CDR3 loop: CASSRNMNPTEKLFF. In DNA, the CDR3 is TGTGCCAGCAGCCGAAACATGAACCCAACGGAAAAACTGTTTTTT.

V usage is TRBV2 and J usage is TRBJ2-1; 7 bases fit TRBD2. Germline V gives CDR1 SNHLY, CDR2 FYNNEI. Germline trimming cut 8 bases from V and 2 bases from J; bases unmatched to any gene: 6. The CDR3 is 14 amino acids. CDR3 nucleotide sequence: TGTGCCAGCGAGTTGGGGGGGACCTACAATGAGCAGTTCTTC. Translating gives CASELGGTYNEQFF.

The chain is built from TRBV7-2 and TRBJ2-5; 11 nucleotides line up with TRBD1. V was pared by 5 bases and J by 4 bases, with 9 bases of the junction left unmatched. The CDR3 loop spans 16 amino acids. Germline CDR1 reads SGHTA; CDR2 reads FQGNSA. CDR3 region: CASSPQGQGVGETQYF. As DNA, the CDR3 is TGTGCCAGCAGCCCACAGGGACAGGGGGTGGGAGAGACCCAGTACTTC.

This chain connects TRBV19 to TRBJ2-2; 7 bases agree with TRBD1. This CDR3 comprises 14 residues. The J segment lost 4 bases and the V segment lost 6 bases, leaving 5 bases of the junction unmatched. Germline V gene sequence: CDR1 LNHDA, CDR2 SQIVND (reference sequence). CDR3 bases: TGTGCCAGTAGAACTGACAGGGCCACCGGGGAGCTGTTTTTT. This codes for CASRTDRATGELFF.

The chain uses TRBV7-9 and TRBJ1-6; 10 bases map to TRBD1. Trimming took 4 bases from V and 6 from J; bases not matched to a gene: 3. The CDR3 has 15 amino acids. CDR1 SEHNR and CDR2 FQNEAQ come from the germline V gene (reference sequence). This CDR3 is CASSSWDRGNSPLHF. CDR3 DNA sequence: TGTGCCAGCAGCTCCTGGGACAGGGGTAATTCACCCCTCCACTTT.

This clone was picked up a small number of times. The chain uses TRBV7-9 and TRBJ1-3; TRBD1 might be the D (6 bases). In germline, CDR1 is SEHNR, CDR2 FQNEAQ (reference sequence). The CDR3 is made up of 15 amino acids. With 5 bases removed from V and 3 bases from J, the gap between germline ends came to 14 bases. CDR3 in DNA: TGTGCCAGCAGCACCCCAGGGGCACATGGAAACACCATATATTTT. This gives the protein CASSTPGAHGNTIYF.

The chain is built from TRBV5-1 and TRBJ1-1; D possibly corresponds to TRBD1 (6 bases). Trimming took off 4 bases at V and 2 bases at J, with 12 bases between the two ends. The CDR3 consists of 14 residues. Germline CDR1 and CDR2: SGHRS and YFSETQ. In DNA, the CDR3 is TGCGCCAGCAGCCTGACAGGATTCAACACTGAAGCTTTCTTT. It specifies CASSLTGFNTEAFF. The full variable domain, rest sourced from reference TRBV5-1 and TRBJ1-1, is KAGVTQTPRYLIKTRGQQVTLSCSPISGHRSVSWYQQTPGQGLQFLFEYFSETQRNKGNFPGRFSGRQFSNSRSEMNVSTLELGDSALYLCASSLTGFNTEAFFGQGTRLTVV.

The chain couples TRBV5-1 to TRBJ1-2; D is unresolved. The CDR3 has 15 residues. V lost 0 bases and J 4 bases, leaving 13 bases between the germline ends. Germline CDR1 reads SGHRS; CDR2 reads YFSETQ. CDR3 sequence: CASSLDGPTTYGYTF. In DNA form, the CDR3 reads TGCGCCAGCAGCTTGGATGGGCCTACCACCTATGGCTACACCTTC.

The rearrangement uses TRBV6-5 and TRBJ1-1; possible D gene TRBD1, 5 bases. V lost 2 bases to trimming and J lost 4 bases, with 8 bases between them. The CDR3 totals 13 residues. From germline, CDR1 is MNHEY and CDR2 SVGAGI. CDR3 in DNA: TGTGCCAGCAGTTACAAGGGGATCACTGAAGCTTTCTTT. Residues: CASSYKGITEAFF.

V and J are TRBV3-1 (or the pseudogene TRBV3-2) and TRBJ1-2, with D perhaps matching TRBD1 (5 bases). V lost 1 base, J lost 5 bases, and 14 bases lay in between. The CDR3 length is 15 residues. Germline loops: CDR1 LGHDT, CDR2 YNNKEL (reference sequence). DNA of the CDR3: TGTGCCAGCAGCCAAGGGGGCAGACAAAGGTATGGCTACACCTTC. Protein product: CASSQGGRQRYGYTF.

This rearrangement joins TRBV6-6 to TRBJ1-1, with TRBD1 as a possible D gene (5 bases). Germline-derived CDR1 and CDR2 are MNHNY and SVGAGI (reference sequence). The CDR3 runs 14 residues. Between the trimmed V and J ends, which lost 2 bases and 1 base, there was a span of 8 bases. CDR3 region: CASSYAGSNTEAFF. CDR3 bases: TGTGCCAGCAGTTACGCAGGGTCGAACACTGAAGCTTTCTTT.

The chain is built from TRBV13 and TRBJ1-2, with D unclear. CDR3 size: 15 residues. V dropped 0 bases and J dropped 6 bases, with 14 bases sitting between them. Per the germline V gene, CDR1 is PRHDT and CDR2 is FYEKMQ (reference sequence). The CDR3 sequence is CASSLGTGVFNGYTF. The CDR3 DNA is TGTGCCAGCAGCTTAGGCACCGGGGTCTTTAATGGCTACACCTTC.

The chain recombines TRBV6-6 with TRBJ1-6, with D possibly matching TRBD1 (5 bases). V lost 10 bases to trimming and J lost 4 bases, with 17 bases between them. CDR1 is MNHNY and CDR2 is SVGAGI in the germline V gene (reference sequence). The CDR3 is made up of 15 amino acids. CDR3 bases: TGTGCCACCGCCCGGGGGGAGGGATATAATTCACCCCTCCACTTT. Translating it yields CATARGEGYNSPLHF.

This sequence joins TRBV10-3 and TRBJ2-1, with D tentatively TRBD2 (5 bases). The CDR3 totals 15 residues. The V end was cut by 4 bases, the J end by 0 bases, with 10 bases between. Germline V CDR1 and CDR2: ENHRY, SYGVKD. The CDR3 bases are TGTGCCATCAGTGCAGCTGGAGGCTCCTACAATGAGCAGTTCTTC. It specifies CAISAAGGSYNEQFF.

The J gene is TRBJ1-1, the V gene TRBV29-1; D call uncertain. The CDR3 contains 14 residues. Trimming cost V 7 bases and J 0 bases, with 15 bases left between them. The germline gives CDR1 SQVTM, CDR2 ANQGSEA. The CDR3 DNA reads as TGCAGCGGTGCCGAGGGCAGCCTGAACACTGAAGCTTTCTTT. Translation: CSGAEGSLNTEAFF.

In this sample, this clone turned up a few times. Other DNA sequences in the same sample also yield this CDR3. This chain uses TRBV5-4 with TRBJ1-2; D remains unclear. The V end lost 0 bases, the J end lost 2 bases, and 5 bases lay between the germline ends. Germline CDR1 and CDR2: SGHNT and YYREEE (reference sequence). The CDR3 spans 13 residues. CDR3 protein: CASSLGQNYGYTF. CDR3 nucleotide sequence: TGTGCCAGCAGCTTGGGGCAGAACTATGGCTACACCTTC.

In this sample, this clone turned up once. The chain couples TRBV10-3 to TRBJ2-5, with D hard to call. Germline V gene sequence: CDR1 ENHRY, CDR2 SYGVKD. The CDR3 runs to 14 residues. The V end lost 3 bases, the J end lost 2 bases, and 10 bases lay between the germline ends. This CDR3 is CAISDGQPQETQYF. CDR3 sequence (DNA): TGTGCCATCAGTGATGGGCAACCTCAAGAGACCCAGTACTTC.

The rearrangement links TRBV19 to TRBJ1-5, with D perhaps matching TRBD1 (5 bases). The CDR3 sequence is 16 residues long. The germline V gene has CDR1 LNHDA and CDR2 SQIVND (reference sequence). The germline V and J ends were trimmed by 7 bases and 3 bases, with 19 bases remaining between them. For the CDR3, the DNA is TGTGCCAGTACCCCCGGTCTAGACAGAAACAATCAGCCCCAGCATTTT. Translated, it gives CASTPGLDRNNQPQHF.

The chain recombines TRBV9 with TRBJ2-3, with D possibly matching TRBD2 (5 bases). Germline V gene sequence: CDR1 SGDLS, CDR2 YYNGEE. The V and J ends lost 3 bases and 3 bases respectively, with 14 bases between them. CDR3 length: 15 amino acids. The CDR3 sequence is CASSARALMTDTQYF. The CDR3 DNA follows: TGTGCCAGCAGCGCGAGGGCGCTTATGACAGATACGCAGTATTTT.

The rearrangement uses TRBV3-1 (or the pseudogene TRBV3-2) and TRBJ2-3; D is unresolved. In germline, CDR1 is LGHDT, CDR2 YNNKEL (reference sequence). The CDR3 consists of 14 residues. V dropped 2 bases and J dropped 6 bases, with 12 bases sitting between them. The CDR3 coding sequence is TGTGCCAGCAGCCAAAATGCCCAGTGGGATACGCAGTATTTT. Its translation: CASSQNAQWDTQYF.

The genes are TRBV11-2 and TRBJ2-3; 7 nucleotides line up with TRBD1. V gave up 7 bases and J gave up 5 bases; unmatched junction bases: 3. CDR3 length: 12 amino acids. Germline CDR1 SGHAT, CDR2 FQNNGV. DNA of the CDR3: TGTGCCAGCACCCCAGGGGGAGATACGCAGTATTTT. This sequence encodes CASTPGGDTQYF. Based on the CDR3 plus reference TRBV11-2 and TRBJ2-3, the full variable domain is EAGVAQSPRYKIIEKRQSVAFWCNPISGHATLYWYQQILGQGPKLLIQFQNNGVVDDSQLPKDRFSAERLKGVDSTLKIQPAKLEDSAVYLCASTPGGDTQYFGPGTRLTVL.

There are a few counts of this clone. This chain joins TRBV7-2 and TRBJ2-7, with D possibly being TRBD2 (6 bases). The CDR3 sequence is 16 residues long. With 2 bases removed from V and 2 bases from J, the gap between germline ends came to 16 bases. CDR1 and CDR2 (germline): SGHTA, FQGNSA. CDR3: CASSLRGGIGTYEQYF. The CDR3 DNA follows: TGTGCCAGCAGCTTACGAGGAGGGATCGGAACCTACGAGCAGTACTTC.

The CDR3 sequence is CSASSESRQFF. In DNA form, the CDR3 reads TGCAGTGCTAGTTCGGAGAGCAGACAGTTCTTC. The gene calls are TRBV20-1 and TRBJ2-1; D is undetermined. This CDR3 contains 11 residues. V lost 3 bases and J lost 13, with 13 bases in between. Germline CDR1 DFQATT, CDR2 SNEGSKA (reference sequence).

The gene calls are TRBV5-4 and TRBJ1-1; D may be TRBD1 (6 bases). The CDR3 spans 16 residues. With 2 bases removed from V and 5 bases from J, the gap between germline ends came to 19 bases. Germline loops: CDR1 SGHNT, CDR2 YYREEE (reference sequence). The chain's CDR3 is CASSLVGARGGTEAFF. CDR3 nucleotide sequence: TGTGCCAGCAGCTTAGTGGGGGCCCGGGGTGGGACTGAAGCTTTCTTT.

The chain is built from TRBV7-2 and TRBJ1-4, with no clear D. V dropped 1 base and J dropped 3 bases, with 9 bases sitting between them. There are 15 residues in the CDR3. CDR1 and CDR2 from the germline V gene are SGHTA and FQGNSA. CDR3 region: CASSLGGRANEKLFF. The CDR3, as DNA: TGTGCCAGCAGCTTAGGCGGCAGAGCTAATGAAAAACTGTTTTTT.

The V gene is TRBV3-1 (or the pseudogene TRBV3-2), the J gene TRBJ2-5; 12 nucleotides align to TRBD2. The J segment lost 3 bases and the V segment lost 8 bases, leaving 7 bases of the junction unmatched. This CDR3 comprises 15 residues. Germline assignment: CDR1 LGHDT and CDR2 YNNKEL (reference sequence). CDR3 nucleotides: TGTGCCAGCCGACGGCTAGCGGGGGGGGAAGAGACCCAGTACTTC. Protein product: CASRRLAGGEETQYF.